This record concerns one T cell receptor beta chain sequence. Stated time point: newly diagnosed GD, antithyroid drugs for less than 3 months. PBMC RNA was the source of the TCR library. HTBI primers from iRepertoire and Arm-PCR of CDR3 regions yielded the TCR beta libraries. TCRdb analysed the multiplex PCR reads with MiXCR anew, one entry per CDR3 protein. Here the sample spans roughly 610,000 distinct CDR3 sequences, around 16% being singletons. The sample comes from a study of regulatory T cells in long-lasting Graves disease. Germline V gives CDR1 SGHRS, CDR2 YFSETQ. Losses at the gene ends were 2 bases for V and 2 bases for J; bases not matched to a gene: 4. The CDR3 loop spans 15 amino acids. This sample was shared with a second study, whose subject was T cells in Graves' hyperthyroidism and ophthalmopathy.

The chain links TRBV5-1 to TRBJ2-1; TRBD2 matches at 7 bases. Here the sequenced sample was peripheral blood mononuclear cells (PBMCs), taken at new diagnosis, from a patient treated with antithyroid drugs. The source is a man younger than 35 with Graves disease. CDR3 sequence: CASSLSSGAYNEQFF. CDR3 nucleotides: TGCGCCAGCAGCTTATCTAGCGGCGCCTACAATGAGCAGTTCTTC. Combining the CDR3 with reference TRBV5-1 and TRBJ2-1 gives the whole variable domain KAGVTQTPRYLIKTRGQQVTLSCSPISGHRSVSWYQQTPGQGLQFLFEYFSETQRNKGNFPGRFSGRQFSNSRSEMNVSTLELGDSALYLCASSLSSGAYNEQFFGPGTRLTVL.